These 5 T cell receptor beta chains were sequenced from one sample in a study of blood T cell repertoires in COVID-19. The table came from immunoSEQ multiplex PCR; TCRdb's copy has only in-frame clones and leaves some out. The table has roughly 250,000 clones, more than 65% seen once. Material for sequencing was peripheral blood. These receptors were obtained from a woman aged 40 to 50 with active or convalescent COVID-19.

The genes are TRBV7-2 and TRBJ1-5; 7 nucleotides line up with TRBD1. The ends lost 5 bases at V and 5 bases at J; junction bases unmatched: 9. Germline values: CDR1 SGHTA, CDR2 FQGNSA. There are 15 residues in the CDR3. CDR3 in amino acids: CASSRGQFGDQPQHF. The CDR3, as DNA: TGTGCCAGCAGCCGGGGACAGTTCGGGGATCAGCCCCAGCATTTT.

V and J are TRBV5-6 and TRBJ1-2, with 7 bases that match TRBD1. The V gene's germline CDR1 is SGHDT and CDR2 YYEEEE. V lost 4 bases, J lost 4 bases, and 7 bases stayed unmatched. This CDR3 region has 14 residues. The CDR3 reads CASSLGQDLYGYTF. Here the CDR3 DNA reads TGTGCCAGCAGCCTCGGACAGGACCTCTATGGCTACACCTTC.

The chain joins TRBV5-5 to TRBJ2-7; D is uncertain. The ends were cut back, 0 bases at V and 5 bases at J, with 12 bases in the middle. Germline CDR1 is SGHKS and CDR2 is YYEKEE (reference sequence). The CDR3 runs 14 residues. The CDR3 DNA sequence: TGTGCCAGCAGCTTGGGATCCGGGTTGGACGAGCAGTACGTC. This codes for CASSLGSGLDEQYV.

The chain joins TRBV19 to TRBJ1-3; the D is unclear. V dropped 4 bases and J dropped 0 bases, with 7 bases sitting between them. CDR3 length equals 14 residues. Per the germline V gene, CDR1 is LNHDA and CDR2 is SQIVND (reference sequence). CDR3 coding DNA: TGTGCCAGTAGTACGGTAGTCTCTGGAAACACCATATATTTT. Residues: CASSTVVSGNTIYF.

V is TRBV28 and J is TRBJ1-6, with TRBD1 as a possible D gene (5 bases). Trimming cost V 1 base and J 10 bases, with 17 bases left between them. The germline V gene has CDR1 MDHEN and CDR2 SYDVKM. The CDR3 has 16 residues. CDR3 sequence: CASSLSRGGRRSPLHF. In nucleotides, the CDR3 is TGTGCCAGCAGTTTATCAAGGGGAGGAAGGCGATCACCCCTCCACTTT.